Described below is a single T cell receptor (beta chain) sequence and its context. No antigen is known for it. The sample holds no much larger clone one base away, and base qualities are not on file. This entry comes from a study of T cells in localized non-small cell lung cancer (dated by TCRdb to about 2020). A note on the overall study: Comparing tumors with uninvolved tumor-adjacent lungs, the study looked at the T cell repertoires of 200 to 250 patients with early-stage NSCLC. The cohort was made up of 200 to 250 treatment-naive NSCLC patients whose localized lung tumors had been resected. Of the NSCLC patients, roughly 130 were male and approximately 97 were female, and the mean age was around 70 years. General study outcomes and caveats: Uninvolved tumor-adjacent lung showed the highest T cell clonality, higher than tumor, which suggests more focused antigenic responses in the uninvolved tumor-adjacent lung. Higher T cell density in blood was associated with longer overall survival, whereas higher clonality in adjacent lung was associated with shorter survival. Multi-region tumor sequencing was not performed, so intratumor heterogeneity could not be excluded. Because the study design was exploratory, TCR variables were selected using unadjusted p-values without false-discovery rate correction. A median of roughly 56 of the top 100 tumor clones were detected in paired uninvolved adjacent lung, and approximately 28 of these tumor clones were also found among the top 100 clones of the paired uninvolved adjacent lung.

Via the germline V gene, CDR1 is MDHEN and CDR2 SYDVKM. For this chain, trimming is 5 bases at the V end and 4 bases at the J end, and the number of junction bases without a gene match is 7. Its CDR3 holds 15 amino acids, cysteine through phenylalanine. Only the CDR3 portion is preserved as DNA: 45 bases, with reading frame beginning at the first base. TCR beta CDR3 regions were sequenced from DNA using the immunoSEQ Assay. In the source study's methods: To compute T cell density, TCR beta template counts were normalized to usable DNA, which was estimated by amplifying housekeeping genes. Richness was estimated using the preseqR package, with extrapolation to 400,000 templates for PBMC samples and to 120,000 templates for tissue samples. Clonality was calculated as one minus Pielou's evenness. Tissue-enriched TCRs were identified through differential abundance testing performed on productive amino-acid clonotypes, with a minimum total count of 5 and an alpha of 0.1. The Jaccard Index and the Morisita Overlap Index were used to quantify repertoire overlap between compartments. GLIPH grouped TCR beta CDR3s together with public tetramer-defined viral CDR3s, and a viral motif had to include at least three viral sequences and show V-gene enrichment. TCRdb carries this immuneACCESS record with in-frame sequences only. Its versions omit some clonotypes, under half of them owing to an unresolved V gene in the studies checked, with the rest unexplained. That table gives V, J and clone size, and the DNA gave D and trimming. The sample records approximately 16,000 clones, 85% of which are singletons. The top ten clones comprise 4.2% of the sample.

At diagnosis, tumor, uninvolved tumor-adjacent lung and peripheral blood were collected and then preserved as a mix of FFPE and fresh-frozen material. For TCR repertoire profiling, blood samples were analyzed as peripheral blood mononuclear cells. The receptor was isolated from a woman aged 40 to 75 with stage I lung adenocarcinoma. Source: peripheral blood, taken before any cancer treatment. This chain joins TRBV28 to TRBJ2-4; the junction holds 8 bases that match TRBD2. CDR3 region: CASSPPGGKKNIQYF. The sequenced DNA: TGTGCCAGCAGTCCGCCGGGGGGGAAGAAAAACATTCAGTACTTC.